The source of this T cell receptor beta chain is a study of blood T cell repertoires in COVID-19. This CDR3 comprises 14 residues. The germline gives CDR1 MDHEN, CDR2 SYDVKM. Deletions cut 5 bases from V and 1 base from J, with 11 bases between. The protocol was immunoSEQ multiplex PCR, while the TCRdb copy is restricted to in-frame clones and leaves out a portion. The data show roughly 100,000 clones, roughly 87% seen once. The rearrangement joins TRBV28 to TRBJ1-1, with D tentatively TRBD1 (6 bases). The clonotype originates from a man aged 50 or older in a cohort sampled during active COVID-19. What was sequenced was peripheral blood. CDR3 sequence: CASSITGRNTEAFF. As DNA, the CDR3 is TGTGCCAGCAGTATCACAGGGCGGAACACTGAAGCTTTCTTT.